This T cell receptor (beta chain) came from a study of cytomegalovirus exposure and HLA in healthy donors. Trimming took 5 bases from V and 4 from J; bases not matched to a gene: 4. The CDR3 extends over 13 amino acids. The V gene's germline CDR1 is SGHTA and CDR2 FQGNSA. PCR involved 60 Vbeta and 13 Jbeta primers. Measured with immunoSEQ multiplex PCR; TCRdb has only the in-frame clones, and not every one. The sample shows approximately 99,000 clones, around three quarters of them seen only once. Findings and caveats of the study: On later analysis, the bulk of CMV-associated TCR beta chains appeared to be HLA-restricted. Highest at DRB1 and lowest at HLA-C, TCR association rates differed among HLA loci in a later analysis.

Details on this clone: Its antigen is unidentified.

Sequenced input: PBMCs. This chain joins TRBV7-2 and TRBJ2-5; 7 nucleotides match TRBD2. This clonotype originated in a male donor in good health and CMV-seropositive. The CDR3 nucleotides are TGTGCCAGCAGCCGGGGGGTTAGAGAGACCCAGTACTTC. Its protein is CASSRGVRETQYF. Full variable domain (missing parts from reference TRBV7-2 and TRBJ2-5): GAGVSQSPSNKVTEKGKDVELRCDPISGHTALYWYRQSLGQGLEFLIYFQGNSAPDKSGLPSDRFSAERTGGSVSTLTIQRTQQEDSAVYLCASSRGVRETQYFGPGTRLLVL.